This record concerns one T cell receptor beta chain sequence. The antigen remains unidentified. The data stem from a study of T cell responses to AZD1222 COVID-19 vaccine. Study-wide findings and caveats: Repertoires were obtained only post-peak T cell response. Mapped onto spike, vaccine-associated CD4 TCRs spanned it and were dominant at 160-218 and 743-854. Of the AZD1222 recipients, only 5 or 6 were seropositive at baseline. Unmutated variant regions are reportedly the target of nearly half of TCRs that are spike-specific.

The CDR3 contains 12 residues. Trimming removed 1 base from V and 3 bases from J, with 4 bases in between. CDR1 MDHEN and CDR2 SYDVKM come from the germline V gene. Repertoires were generated with immunoSEQ multiplex PCR, while TCRdb's copy carries only in-frame clones and drops some. The sample records some 80,000 clones, approximately 88% being singletons. This sample comprised peripheral blood, obtained 28 days after the second dose of the MenACWY control vaccine. The chain has TRBV28 and TRBJ2-7; no clear D. The clonotype originates from an adult who received the MenACWY meningococcal vaccine as a control. The CDR3 loop is CASSLSFYEQYF. CDR3 DNA: TGTGCCAGCAGTTTATCCTTCTACGAGCAGTACTTC.